This T cell receptor (beta chain) emerged from a study of blood T cell repertoires in COVID-19. Study details: T cells, B-cell-depleted T cells, or PBMCs provided the cDNA or gDNA that served as material.

The repertoire was sequenced with immunoSEQ multiplex PCR; TCRdb's copy has only in-frame clones and lacks some. The sample lists approximately 140,000 clones, less than 85% occurring once. In germline, CDR1 is MDHEN, CDR2 SYDVKM. Trimming stripped 2 bases from V and 4 bases from J, with 8 bases between. CDR3 size: 14 residues. The clonotype comes from an elderly woman in a cohort sampled during active or convalescent COVID-19. This chain joins TRBV28 and TRBJ1-4; D uncertain. Sequencing used peripheral blood. CDR3 DNA: TGTGCCAGCAGTTTACGGGGAGTTAATGAAAAACTGTTTTTT. It codes for CASSLRGVNEKLFF.